Listed here is a single T cell receptor beta chain. The data stem from a study of blood T cell repertoires in COVID-19. Whole-study context: Researchers got acute and convalescent COVID-19 samples from the United States, Italy and Spain. Sample material is recorded as cDNA or gDNA derived from T cells, B-cell-depleted T cells, or PBMCs.

This CDR3 is 14 amino acids long. The germline V gene encodes CDR1 SGHTS and CDR2 YDEGEE. Trimming removed 6 bases at V and 2 bases at J, with 14 bases between. In the original workflow: It was from reference gene primer amplification that nucleated cell counts were estimated. Sequencing used immunoSEQ multiplex PCR; TCRdb keeps in-frame clones, though not all of them. Clonal size and the V and J genes are those of that table, whereas D and trimming came from the DNA. The sample carries 140,000 to 150,000 clones, over 80% recorded once. The TCR was taken from a man aged 80 or over with acute or convalescent COVID-19. Material for sequencing was peripheral blood. The chain joins TRBV5-8 to TRBJ2-5, with TRBD1 as a possible D gene (7 bases). In DNA, the CDR3 is TGTGCCAGCATCCCGGCGGGACAGCAAGAGACCCAGTACTTC. Protein sequence: CASIPAGQQETQYF.